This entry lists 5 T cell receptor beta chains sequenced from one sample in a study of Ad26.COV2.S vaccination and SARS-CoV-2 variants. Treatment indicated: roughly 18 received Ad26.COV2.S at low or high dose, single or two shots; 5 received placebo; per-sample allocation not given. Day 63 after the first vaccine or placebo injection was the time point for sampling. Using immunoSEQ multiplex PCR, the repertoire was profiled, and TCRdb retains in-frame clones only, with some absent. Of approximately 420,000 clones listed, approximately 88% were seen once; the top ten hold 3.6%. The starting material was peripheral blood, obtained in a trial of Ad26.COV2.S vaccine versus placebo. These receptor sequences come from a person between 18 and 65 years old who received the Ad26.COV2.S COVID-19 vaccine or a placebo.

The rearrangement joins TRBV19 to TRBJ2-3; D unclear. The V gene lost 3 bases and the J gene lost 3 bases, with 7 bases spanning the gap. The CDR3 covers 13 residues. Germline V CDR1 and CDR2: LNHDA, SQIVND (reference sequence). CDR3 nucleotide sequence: TGTGCCAGTAGTATGCTCTCGACAGATACGCAGTATTTT. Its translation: CASSMLSTDTQYF.

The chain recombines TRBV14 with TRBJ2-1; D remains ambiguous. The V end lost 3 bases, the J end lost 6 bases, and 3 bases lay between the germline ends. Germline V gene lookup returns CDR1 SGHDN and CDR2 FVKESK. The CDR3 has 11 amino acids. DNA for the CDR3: TGTGCCAGCAGCCAGAGCAATGAGCAGTTCTTC. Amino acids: CASSQSNEQFF.

CDR3 region: CASSAGQVTNTEAFF. As DNA, the CDR3 is TGTGCCAGCAGCGCCGGACAGGTTACGAACACTGAAGCTTTCTTT. The gene calls are TRBV9 and TRBJ1-1, with 7 bases matching TRBD1. V lost 3 bases and J lost 1; bases outside the gene matches: 6. Germline assignment: CDR1 SGDLS and CDR2 YYNGEE. The CDR3 runs to 15 residues.

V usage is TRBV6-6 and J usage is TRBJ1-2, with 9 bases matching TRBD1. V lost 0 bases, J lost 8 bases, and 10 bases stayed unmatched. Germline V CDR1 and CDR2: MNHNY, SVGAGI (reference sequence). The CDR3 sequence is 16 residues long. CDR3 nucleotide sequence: TGTGCCAGCAGTTACTCCCGAGGCGGGACAGGGACGGGCTACACCTTC. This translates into CASSYSRGGTGTGYTF.

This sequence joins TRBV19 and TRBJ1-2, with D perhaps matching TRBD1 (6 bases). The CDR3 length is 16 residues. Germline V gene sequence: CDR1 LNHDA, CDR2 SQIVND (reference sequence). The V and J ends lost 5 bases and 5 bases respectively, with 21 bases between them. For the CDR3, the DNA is TGTGCCAGTAGTGTGGACAGTCTCTCGCGCGTATATGGCTACACCTTC. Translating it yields CASSVDSLSRVYGYTF. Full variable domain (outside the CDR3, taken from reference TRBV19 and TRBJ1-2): DGGITQSPKYLFRKEGQNVTLSCEQNLNHDAMYWYRQDPGQGLRLIYYSQIVNDFQKGDIAEGYSVSREKKESFPLTVTSAQKNPTAFYLCASSVDSLSRVYGYTFGSGTRLTVV.